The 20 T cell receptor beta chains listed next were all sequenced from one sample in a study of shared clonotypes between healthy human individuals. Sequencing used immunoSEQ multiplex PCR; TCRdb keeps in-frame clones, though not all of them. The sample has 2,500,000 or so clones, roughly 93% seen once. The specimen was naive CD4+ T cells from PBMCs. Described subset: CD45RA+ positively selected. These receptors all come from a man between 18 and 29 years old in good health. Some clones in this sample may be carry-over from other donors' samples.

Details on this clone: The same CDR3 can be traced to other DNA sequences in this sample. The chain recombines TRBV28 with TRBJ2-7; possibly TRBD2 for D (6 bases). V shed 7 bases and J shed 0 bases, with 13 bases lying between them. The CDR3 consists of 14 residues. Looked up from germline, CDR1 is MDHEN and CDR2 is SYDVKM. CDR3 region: CASTFSGSSYEQYF. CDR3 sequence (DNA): TGTGCCAGCACTTTTAGCGGTTCCTCCTACGAGCAGTACTTC. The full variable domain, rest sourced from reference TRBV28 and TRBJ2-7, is DVKVTQSSRYLVKRTGEKVFLECVQDMDHENMFWYRQDPGLGLRLIYFSYDVKMKEKGDIPEGYSVSREKKERFSLILESASTNQTSMYLCASTFSGSSYEQYFGPGTRLTVT.

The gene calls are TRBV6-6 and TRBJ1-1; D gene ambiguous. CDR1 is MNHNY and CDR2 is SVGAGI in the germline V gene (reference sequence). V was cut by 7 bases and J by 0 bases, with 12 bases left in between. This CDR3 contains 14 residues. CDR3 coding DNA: TGTGCCAGCAACGAGAGACGGCTGAACACTGAAGCTTTCTTT. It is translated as CASNERRLNTEAFF.

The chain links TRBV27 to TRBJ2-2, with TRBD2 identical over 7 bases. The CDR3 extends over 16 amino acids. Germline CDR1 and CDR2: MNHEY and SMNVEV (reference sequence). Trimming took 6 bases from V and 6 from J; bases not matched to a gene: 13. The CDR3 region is CASSLWGLRLPGELFF. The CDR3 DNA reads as TGTGCCAGCAGCCTATGGGGACTAAGGTTACCCGGGGAGCTGTTTTTT.

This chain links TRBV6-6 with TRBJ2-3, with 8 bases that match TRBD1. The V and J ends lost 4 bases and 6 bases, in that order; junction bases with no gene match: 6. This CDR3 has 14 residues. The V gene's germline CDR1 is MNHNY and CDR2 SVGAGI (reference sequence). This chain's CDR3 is CASSSIRGLDTQYF. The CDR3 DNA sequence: TGTGCCAGCAGTTCGATCAGGGGGCTGGATACGCAGTATTTT.

The CDR3: CAFGTGAYEQYF. DNA of the CDR3: TGTGCCTTCGGGACAGGGGCCTACGAGCAGTACTTC. V is TRBV30 and J is TRBJ2-7; 10 bases map to TRBD1. The CDR3 extends over 12 amino acids. V gave up 7 bases and J gave up 2 bases; unmatched junction bases: 2. Germline CDR1 is GTSNPN and CDR2 is SVGIG (reference sequence).

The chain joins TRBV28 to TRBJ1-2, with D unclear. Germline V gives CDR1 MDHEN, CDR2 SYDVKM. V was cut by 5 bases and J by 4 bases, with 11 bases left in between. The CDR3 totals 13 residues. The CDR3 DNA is TGTGCCAGCAGTCCCCCTTTGTCCTATGGCTACACCTTC. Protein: CASSPPLSYGYTF.

The chain's CDR3 is CASSLTDGTGAQNIQYF. DNA for the CDR3: TGTGCCAGCAGTCTCACGGACGGGACAGGGGCTCAAAACATTCAGTACTTC. This chain uses TRBV27 with TRBJ2-4; TRBD1 matches at 10 bases. V was clipped by 5 bases and J by 5 bases; unmatched bases: 12. The CDR3 extends over 17 amino acids. Germline assignment: CDR1 MNHEY and CDR2 SMNVEV (reference sequence).

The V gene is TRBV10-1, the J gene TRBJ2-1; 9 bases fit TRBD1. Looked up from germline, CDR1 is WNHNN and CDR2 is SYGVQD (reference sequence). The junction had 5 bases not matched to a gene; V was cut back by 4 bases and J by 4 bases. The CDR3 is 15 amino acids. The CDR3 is CASSGRDRAYNEQFF. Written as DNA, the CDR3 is TGCGCCAGCAGTGGAAGGGACAGGGCGTACAATGAGCAGTTCTTC.

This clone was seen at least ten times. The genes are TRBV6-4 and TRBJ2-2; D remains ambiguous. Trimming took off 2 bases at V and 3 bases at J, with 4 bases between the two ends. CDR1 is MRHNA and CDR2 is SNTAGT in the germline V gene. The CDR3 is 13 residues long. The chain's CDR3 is CASSDRDTGELFF. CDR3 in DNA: TGTGCCAGCAGTGACAGGGACACCGGGGAGCTGTTTTTT.

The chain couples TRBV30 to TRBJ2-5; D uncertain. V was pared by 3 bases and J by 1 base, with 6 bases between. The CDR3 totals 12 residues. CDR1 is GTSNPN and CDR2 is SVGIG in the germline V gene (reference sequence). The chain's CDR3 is CAWSPLQETQYF. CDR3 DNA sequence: TGTGCCTGGAGCCCCCTCCAAGAGACCCAGTACTTC.

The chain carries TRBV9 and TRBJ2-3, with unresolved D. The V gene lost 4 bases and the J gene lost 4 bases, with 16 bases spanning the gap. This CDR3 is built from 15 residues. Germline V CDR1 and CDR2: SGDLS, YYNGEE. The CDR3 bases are TGTGCCAGCAGCCTGTTGCCAGTTCCCCCAGATACGCAGTATTTT. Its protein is CASSLLPVPPDTQYF.

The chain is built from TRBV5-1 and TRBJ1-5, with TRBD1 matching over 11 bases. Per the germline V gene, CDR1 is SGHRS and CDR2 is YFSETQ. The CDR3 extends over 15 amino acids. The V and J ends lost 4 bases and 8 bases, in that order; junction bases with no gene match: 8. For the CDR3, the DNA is TGCGCCAGCAGCGCAGGACAGGGGGCTTTGGAGCCCCAGCATTTT. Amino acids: CASSAGQGALEPQHF.

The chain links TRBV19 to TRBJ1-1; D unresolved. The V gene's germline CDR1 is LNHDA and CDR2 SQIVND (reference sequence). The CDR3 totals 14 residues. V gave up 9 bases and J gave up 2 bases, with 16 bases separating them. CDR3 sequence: CASLPTGINTEAFF. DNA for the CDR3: TGTGCCAGCCTACCGACGGGAATTAACACTGAAGCTTTCTTT.

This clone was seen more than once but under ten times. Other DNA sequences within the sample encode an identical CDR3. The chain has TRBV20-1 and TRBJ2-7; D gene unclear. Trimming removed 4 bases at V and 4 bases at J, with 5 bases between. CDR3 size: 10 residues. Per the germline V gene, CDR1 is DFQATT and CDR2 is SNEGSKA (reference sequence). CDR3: CSATPYEQYF. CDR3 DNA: TGCAGTGCTACCCCATACGAGCAGTACTTC.

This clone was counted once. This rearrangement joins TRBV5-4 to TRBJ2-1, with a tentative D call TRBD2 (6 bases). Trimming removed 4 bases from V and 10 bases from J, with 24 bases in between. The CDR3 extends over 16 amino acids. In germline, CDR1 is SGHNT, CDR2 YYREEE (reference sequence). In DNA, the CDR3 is TGTGCCAGCAGCCCCCCGGGGGTAGCCACGCCGGGCGAGCAGTTCTTC. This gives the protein CASSPPGVATPGEQFF.

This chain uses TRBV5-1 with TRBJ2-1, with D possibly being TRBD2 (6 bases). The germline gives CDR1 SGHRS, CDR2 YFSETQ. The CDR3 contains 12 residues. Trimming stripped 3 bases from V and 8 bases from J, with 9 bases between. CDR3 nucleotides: TGCGCCAGCAGCTCGGAGGGGCATGAGCAGTTCTTC. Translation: CASSSEGHEQFF.

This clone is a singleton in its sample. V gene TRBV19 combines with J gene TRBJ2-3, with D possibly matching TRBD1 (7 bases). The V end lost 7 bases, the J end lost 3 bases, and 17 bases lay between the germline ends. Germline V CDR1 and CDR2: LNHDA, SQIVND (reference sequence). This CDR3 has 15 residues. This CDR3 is CASKEGGAGTDTQYF. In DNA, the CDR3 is TGTGCCAGTAAAGAAGGGGGCGCGGGGACAGATACGCAGTATTTT.

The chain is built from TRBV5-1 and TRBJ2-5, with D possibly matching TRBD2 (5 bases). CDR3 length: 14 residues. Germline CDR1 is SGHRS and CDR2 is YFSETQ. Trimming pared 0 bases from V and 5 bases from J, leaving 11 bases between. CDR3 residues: CASSLVPEGETQYF. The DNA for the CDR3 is TGCGCCAGCAGCTTGGTCCCCGAGGGCGAGACCCAGTACTTC.

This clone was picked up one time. The CDR3 loop reads CASNTRQTNEKLFF. DNA for the CDR3: TGTGCCAGTAATACCAGACAAACTAATGAAAAACTGTTTTTT. The chain links TRBV28 to TRBJ1-4; D gene uncertain. Looked up from germline, CDR1 is MDHEN and CDR2 is SYDVKM. Between the trimmed V and J ends, which lost 9 bases and 1 base, there was a span of 12 bases. The length of the CDR3 is 14 residues.

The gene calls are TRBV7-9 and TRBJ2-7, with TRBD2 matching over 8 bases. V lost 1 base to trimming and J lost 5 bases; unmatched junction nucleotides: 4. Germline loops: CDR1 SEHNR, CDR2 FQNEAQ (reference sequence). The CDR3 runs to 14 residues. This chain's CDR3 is CASSLGVSGDEQYF. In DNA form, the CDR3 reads TGTGCCAGCAGCTTAGGGGTTAGCGGGGACGAGCAGTACTTC. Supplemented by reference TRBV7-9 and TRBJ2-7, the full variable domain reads DTGVSQNPRHKITKRGQNVTFRCDPISEHNRLYWYRQTLGQGPEFLTYFQNEAQLEKSRLLSDRFSAERPKGSFSTLEIQRTEQGDSAMYLCASSLGVSGDEQYFGPGTRLTVT.